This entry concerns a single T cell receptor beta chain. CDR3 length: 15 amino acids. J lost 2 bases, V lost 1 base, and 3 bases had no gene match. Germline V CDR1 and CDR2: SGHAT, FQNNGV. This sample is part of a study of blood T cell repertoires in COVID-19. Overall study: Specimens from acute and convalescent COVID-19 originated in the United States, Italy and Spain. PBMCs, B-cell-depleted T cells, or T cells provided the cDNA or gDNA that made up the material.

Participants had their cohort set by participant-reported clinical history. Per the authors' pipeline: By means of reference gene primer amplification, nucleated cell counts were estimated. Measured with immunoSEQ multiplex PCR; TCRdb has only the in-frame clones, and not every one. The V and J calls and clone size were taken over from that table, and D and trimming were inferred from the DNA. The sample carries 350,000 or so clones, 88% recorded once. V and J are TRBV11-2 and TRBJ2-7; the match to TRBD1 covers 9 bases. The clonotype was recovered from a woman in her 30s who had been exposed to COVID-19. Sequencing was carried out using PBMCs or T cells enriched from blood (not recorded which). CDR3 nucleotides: TGTGCCAGCAGCTTAGTGGGGACAGGGCCCTACGAGCAGTACTTC. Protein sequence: CASSLVGTGPYEQYF.